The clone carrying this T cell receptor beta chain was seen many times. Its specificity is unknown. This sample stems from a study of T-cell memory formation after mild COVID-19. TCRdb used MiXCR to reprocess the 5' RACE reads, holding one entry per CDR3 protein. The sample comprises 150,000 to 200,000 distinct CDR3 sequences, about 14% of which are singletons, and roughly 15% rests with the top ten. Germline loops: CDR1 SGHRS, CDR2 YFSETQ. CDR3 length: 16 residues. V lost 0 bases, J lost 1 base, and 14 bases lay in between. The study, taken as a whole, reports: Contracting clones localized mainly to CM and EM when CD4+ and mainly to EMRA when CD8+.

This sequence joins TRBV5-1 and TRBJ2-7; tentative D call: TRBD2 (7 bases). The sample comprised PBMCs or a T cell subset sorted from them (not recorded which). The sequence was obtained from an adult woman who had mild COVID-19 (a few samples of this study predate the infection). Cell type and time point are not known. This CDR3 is CASSLGGGPTSYEQYF. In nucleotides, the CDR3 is TGCGCCAGCAGCTTGGGCGGGGGCCCGACGTCCTACGAGCAGTACTTC.